The entry that follows covers one T cell receptor beta chain sequence. This clonotype was seen repeatedly, ten times or more. Its antigen is still unknown. One base away there is no much larger clone; base qualities are not given. These data originate in a study of early T cells in non-severe SARS-CoV-2 infection (dated by TCRdb to the early 2020s). A note on the overall study: Because TCR sequencing relied on bulk RNA taken from unsorted whole blood, pairing of alpha and beta chains was not possible. The paper's findings and limits, for the study overall: VDJdb matching was skewed toward anti-spike CD8 responses and likely underestimated virus-specific expansions by missing private and CD4 specificities.

Via the germline V gene, CDR1 is MNHEY and CDR2 SVGAGI. The cysteine opens and the phenylalanine closes a CDR3 of 16 amino acids. The CDR3 DNA has 48 bases and is translated from base 1. Trimming costs V 0 bases and J 3 bases, and their ends lie 9 bases apart. The library was generated by 5' RACE. Sequencing was performed on a NextSeq 500. To correct for sequencing error and PCR bias, the TCR library protocol tagged individual cDNA molecules with unique molecular identifiers. TCR alpha and beta chains were both sequenced, and the abundances of alpha and beta sequences in each sample were closely correlated with each other. The source study handled its data this way. V gene, J gene and CDR3 annotation of TCR sequences was performed with Decombinator V4. TCRs were defined as expanded if a significant change between any two time points was detected under a Poisson model with p below 0.0001. TCR abundances were normalised to the total number of TCRs sequenced in each sample and reported as counts per million. MAIT TCRs were defined by TRAV1-2 paired with TRAJ12, TRAJ20 or TRAJ33, and iNKT TCRs by TRAV10 paired with TRAJ18. VDJdb, accessed 1 November 2021, was searched for CMV, EBV and SARS-CoV-2 annotated TCRs, excluding TCRs annotated for multiple antigens. The public reads were run again by TCRdb, first through fastp at Q25 and then through MiXCR, and only productive beta chains were kept. Rows with one shared CDR3 protein collapse into an entry with the most common genes and DNA. TCRdb assigned the V and J calls; the authors' analysis was not used. The sample has under 90,000 distinct CDR3 sequences on record, around 13% of them singletons. Approximately 6% of the sample goes to the ten largest clones.

A case-control design nested within a healthcare worker cohort in London, UK, was used, with weekly nasopharyngeal swab PCR tests and blood sampling performed. Healthcare workers were recruited during the week of the UK lockdown, between 23 and 31 March 2020, and followed weekly for up to roughly 16 weeks. The rearranged chain carries TRBV6-5 and TRBJ2-6, and TRBD2 may be the D gene, going by 6 matching bases. Sequenced input: whole blood. This clonotype was sampled from an adult who was a healthcare worker with PCR-confirmed SARS-CoV-2 infection or an uninfected control (not recorded which). CDR3 region: CASSYSPGDGANVLTF. The DNA sequence is TGTGCCAGCAGTTACTCGCCGGGGGATGGGGCCAACGTCCTGACTTTC.